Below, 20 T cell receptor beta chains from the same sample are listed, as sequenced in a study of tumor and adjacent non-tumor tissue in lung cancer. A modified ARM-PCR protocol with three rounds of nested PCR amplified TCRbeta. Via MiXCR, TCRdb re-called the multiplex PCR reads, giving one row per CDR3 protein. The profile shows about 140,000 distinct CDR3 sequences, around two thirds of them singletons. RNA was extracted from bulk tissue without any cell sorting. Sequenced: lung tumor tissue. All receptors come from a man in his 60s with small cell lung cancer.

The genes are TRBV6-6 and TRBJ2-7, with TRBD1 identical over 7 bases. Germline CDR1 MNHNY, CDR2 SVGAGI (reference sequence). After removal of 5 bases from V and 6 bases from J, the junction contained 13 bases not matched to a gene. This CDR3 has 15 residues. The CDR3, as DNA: TGTGCCAGCAGTCGTCTCCCCGGACAGGACAGCGAGCAGTACTTC. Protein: CASSRLPGQDSEQYF.

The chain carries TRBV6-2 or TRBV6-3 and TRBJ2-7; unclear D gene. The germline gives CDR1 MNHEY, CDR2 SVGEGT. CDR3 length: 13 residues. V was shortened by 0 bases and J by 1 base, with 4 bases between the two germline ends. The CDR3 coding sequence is TGTGCCAGCAGTTACTCGAGGTCCTACGAGCAGTACGTC. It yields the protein CASSYSRSYEQYV.

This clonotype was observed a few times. The CDR3 DNA reads TGTGCCAGCAGCCAAGATTTAGCGCTGAGTTACGAGCAGTACTTC. This codes for CASSQDLALSYEQYF. This rearrangement joins TRBV4-2 to TRBJ2-7, with D perhaps TRBD2 (5 bases). Trimming stripped 0 bases from V and 4 bases from J, with 13 bases between. This CDR3 is 15 amino acids long. CDR1 and CDR2 from the germline V gene are LGHNA and YNFKEQ.

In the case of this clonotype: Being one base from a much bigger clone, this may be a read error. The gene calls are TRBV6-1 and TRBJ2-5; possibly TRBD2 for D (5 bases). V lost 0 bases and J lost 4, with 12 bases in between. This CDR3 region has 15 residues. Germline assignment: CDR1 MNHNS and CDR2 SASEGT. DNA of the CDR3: TGTGCCAGCAGTGAAGCCGTGACTATGGCAGAGACCCAGTACTTC. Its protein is CASSEAVTMAETQYF.

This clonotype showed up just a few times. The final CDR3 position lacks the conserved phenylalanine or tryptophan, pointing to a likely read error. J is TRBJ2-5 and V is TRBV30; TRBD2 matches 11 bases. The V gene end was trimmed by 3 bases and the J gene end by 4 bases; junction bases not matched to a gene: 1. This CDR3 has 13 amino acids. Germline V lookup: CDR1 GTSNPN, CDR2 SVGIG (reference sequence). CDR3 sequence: CAWSGLAGETQYS. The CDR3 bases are TGTGCCTGGAGCGGACTAGCGGGAGAGACCCAGTACTCC.

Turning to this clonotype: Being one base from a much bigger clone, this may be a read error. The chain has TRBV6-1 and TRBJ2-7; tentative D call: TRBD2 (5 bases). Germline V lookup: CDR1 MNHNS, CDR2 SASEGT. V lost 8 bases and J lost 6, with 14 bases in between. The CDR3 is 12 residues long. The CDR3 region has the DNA TGTGCCAGCGATCTAGGAGCGGTCGAGCAGTACTTC. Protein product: CASDLGAVEQYF.

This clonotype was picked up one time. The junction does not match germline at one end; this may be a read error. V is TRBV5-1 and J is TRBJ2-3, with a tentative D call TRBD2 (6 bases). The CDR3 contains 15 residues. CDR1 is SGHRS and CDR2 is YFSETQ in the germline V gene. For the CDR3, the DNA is TGCGCCAGCAGCTTGGAGCGGGCTGGAGGAGATATGCAGTATTTT. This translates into CASSLERAGGDMQYF. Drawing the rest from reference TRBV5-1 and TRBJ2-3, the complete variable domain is KAGVTQTPRYLIKTRGQQVTLSCSPISGHRSVSWYQQTPGQGLQFLFEYFSETQRNKGNFPGRFSGRQFSNSRSEMNVSTLELGDSALYLCASSLERAGGDMQYFGPGTRLTVL.

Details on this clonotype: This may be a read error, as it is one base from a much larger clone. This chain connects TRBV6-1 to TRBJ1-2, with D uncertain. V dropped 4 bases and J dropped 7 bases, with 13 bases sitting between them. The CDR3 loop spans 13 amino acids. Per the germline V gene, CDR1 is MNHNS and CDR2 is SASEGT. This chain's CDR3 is CASSGASSCGYTF. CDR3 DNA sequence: TGTGCCAGCAGTGGGGCCTCGAGTTGTGGCTACACCTTC.

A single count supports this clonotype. The CDR3, as DNA: TGCAGCGTTGAATCTTCACAGGCTACCGCTTTAGGTACGCAGTATTTT. Translated: CSVESSQATALGTQYF. This rearrangement joins TRBV29-1 to TRBJ2-3; D is possibly TRBD1 (5 bases). With 2 bases removed from V and 8 bases from J, the gap between germline ends came to 23 bases. The CDR3 covers 16 residues. Germline V gene lookup returns CDR1 SQVTM and CDR2 ANQGSEA.

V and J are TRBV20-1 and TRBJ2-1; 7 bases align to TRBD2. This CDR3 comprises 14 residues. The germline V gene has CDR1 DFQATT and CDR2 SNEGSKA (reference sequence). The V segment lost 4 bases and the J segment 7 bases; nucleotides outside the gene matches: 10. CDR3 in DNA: TGCAGTGCTACTGGTCTAGCGGCTTGTAATGAGCAGTTCTTC. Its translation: CSATGLAACNEQFF.

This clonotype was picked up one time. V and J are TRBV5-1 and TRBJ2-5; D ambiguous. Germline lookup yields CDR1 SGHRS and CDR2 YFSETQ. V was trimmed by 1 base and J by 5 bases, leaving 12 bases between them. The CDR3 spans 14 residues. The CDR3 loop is CASSLPNVWETQYF. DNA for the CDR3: TGCGCCAGCAGCTTGCCGAACGTATGGGAGACCCAGTACTTC.

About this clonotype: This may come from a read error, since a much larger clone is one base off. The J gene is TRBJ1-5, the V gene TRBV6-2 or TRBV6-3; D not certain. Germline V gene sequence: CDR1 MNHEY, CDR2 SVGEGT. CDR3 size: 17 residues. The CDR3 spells CTSSYSKAGALYQPQHF. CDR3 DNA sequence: TGTACCAGCAGTTACTCGAAGGCGGGCGCGTTGTATCAGCCCCAGCATTTT.

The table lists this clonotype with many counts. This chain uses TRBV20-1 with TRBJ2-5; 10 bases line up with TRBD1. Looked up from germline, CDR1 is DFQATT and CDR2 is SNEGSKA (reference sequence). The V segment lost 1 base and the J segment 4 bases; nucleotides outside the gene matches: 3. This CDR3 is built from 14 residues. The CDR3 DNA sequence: TGCAGTGCTAGAGTTGACAGGGGGCGAGAGACCCAGTACTTC. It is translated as CSARVDRGRETQYF.

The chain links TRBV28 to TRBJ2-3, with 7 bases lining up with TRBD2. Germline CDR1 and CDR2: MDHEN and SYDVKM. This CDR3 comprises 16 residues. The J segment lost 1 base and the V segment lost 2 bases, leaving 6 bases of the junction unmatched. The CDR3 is CASSLKAGERTDTQYF. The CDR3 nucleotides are TGTGCCAGCAGTTTAAAGGCGGGAGAACGCACAGATACGCAGTATTTT. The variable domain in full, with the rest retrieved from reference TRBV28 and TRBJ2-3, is DVKVTQSSRYLVKRTGEKVFLECVQDMDHENMFWYRQDPGLGLRLIYFSYDVKMKEKGDIPEGYSVSREKKERFSLILESASTNQTSMYLCASSLKAGERTDTQYFGPGTRLTVL.

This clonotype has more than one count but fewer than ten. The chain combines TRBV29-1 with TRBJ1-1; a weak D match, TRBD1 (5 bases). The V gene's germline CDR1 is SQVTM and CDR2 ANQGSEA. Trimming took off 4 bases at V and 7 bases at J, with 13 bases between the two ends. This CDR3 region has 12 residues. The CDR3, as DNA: TGCAGCGTTGCATGGCAGGGCATTGAAGCTTTCTTT. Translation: CSVAWQGIEAFF.

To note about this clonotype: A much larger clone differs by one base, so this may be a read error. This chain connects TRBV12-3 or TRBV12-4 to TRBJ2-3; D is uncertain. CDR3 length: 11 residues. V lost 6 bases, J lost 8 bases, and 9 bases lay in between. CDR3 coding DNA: TGTGCCAGCAGCTCCTTAGGTACGCAGTATTTT. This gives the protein CASSSLGTQYF.

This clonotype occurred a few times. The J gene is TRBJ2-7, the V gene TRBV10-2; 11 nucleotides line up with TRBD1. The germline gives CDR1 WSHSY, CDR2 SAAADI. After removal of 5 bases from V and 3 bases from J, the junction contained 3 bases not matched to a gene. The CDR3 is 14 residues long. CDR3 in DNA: TGCGCCAGCAGTCTTGGGACAGGGGGCTACGAGCAGTACTTC. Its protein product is CASSLGTGGYEQYF.

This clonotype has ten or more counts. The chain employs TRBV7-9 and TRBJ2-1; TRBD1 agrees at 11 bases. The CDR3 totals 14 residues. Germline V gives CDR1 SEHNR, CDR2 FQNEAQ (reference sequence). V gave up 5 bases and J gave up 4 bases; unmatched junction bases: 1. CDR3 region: CASSGQGAYNEQFF. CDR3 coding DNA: TGTGCCAGCAGCGGACAGGGGGCTTACAATGAGCAGTTCTTC.

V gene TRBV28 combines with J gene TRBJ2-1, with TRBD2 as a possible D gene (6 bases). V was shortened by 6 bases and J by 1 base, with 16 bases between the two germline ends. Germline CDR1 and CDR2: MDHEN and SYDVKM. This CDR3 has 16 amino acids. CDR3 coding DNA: TGTGCCAGCAGCCCACCGGGGAGCGGGTCCTACAATGAGCAGTTCTTC. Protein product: CASSPPGSGSYNEQFF.

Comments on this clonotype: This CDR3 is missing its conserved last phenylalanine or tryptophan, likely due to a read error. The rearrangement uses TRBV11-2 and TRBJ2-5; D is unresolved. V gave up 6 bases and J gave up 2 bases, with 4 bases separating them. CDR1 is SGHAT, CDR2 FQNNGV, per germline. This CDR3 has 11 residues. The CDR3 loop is CASSQQETQYL. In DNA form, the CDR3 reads TGTGCCAGCAGTCAACAAGAGACCCAGTACCTC.